This T cell receptor beta chain was sequenced during a study of cytomegalovirus exposure and HLA in healthy donors. PCR involved 60 Vbeta and 13 Jbeta primers. Data came from immunoSEQ multiplex PCR; TCRdb stores just in-frame clones and leaves some out. Of fewer than 200,000 clones listed, 76% are singletons. General study points: There were approximately 150 TCR beta chains listed as cytomegalovirus-associated. In a later analysis, at a false discovery rate of 0.05, 17,000 or so TCR beta sequences were associated with HLA alleles. An assumption of roughly uniform sequencing depth across donors underlay the presence/absence analyses.

Trimming cost V 6 bases and J 6 bases; bases outside gene matches: 11. This CDR3 spans 14 amino acids. Germline-derived CDR1 and CDR2 are SEHNR and FQNEAQ (reference sequence). In regard to this clone: The antigen remains unidentified.

V usage is TRBV7-9 and J usage is TRBJ2-7; 7 bases map to TRBD2. The source is a female donor in good health and CMV-seronegative. The sample was PBMCs. The CDR3 nucleotides are TGTGCCAGCAGACAGACCGCGGGGGTCCGCGAGCAGTACTTC. Its protein is CASRQTAGVREQYF.